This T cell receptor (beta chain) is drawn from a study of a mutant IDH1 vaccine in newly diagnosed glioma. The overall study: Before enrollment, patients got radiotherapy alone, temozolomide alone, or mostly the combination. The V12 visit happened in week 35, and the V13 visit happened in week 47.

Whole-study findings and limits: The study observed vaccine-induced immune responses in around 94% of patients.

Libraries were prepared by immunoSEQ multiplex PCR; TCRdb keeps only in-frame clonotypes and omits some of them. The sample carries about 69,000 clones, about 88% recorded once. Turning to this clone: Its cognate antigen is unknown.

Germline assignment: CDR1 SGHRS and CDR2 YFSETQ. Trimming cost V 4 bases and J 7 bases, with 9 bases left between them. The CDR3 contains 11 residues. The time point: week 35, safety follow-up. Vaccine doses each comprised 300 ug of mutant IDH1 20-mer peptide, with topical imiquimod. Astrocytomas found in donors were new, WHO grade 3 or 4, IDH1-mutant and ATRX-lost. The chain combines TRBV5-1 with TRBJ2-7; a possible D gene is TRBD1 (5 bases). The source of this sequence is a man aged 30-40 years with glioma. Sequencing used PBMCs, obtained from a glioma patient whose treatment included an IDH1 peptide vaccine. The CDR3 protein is CASSGPGEQYF. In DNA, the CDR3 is TGCGCCAGCAGCGGGCCAGGGGAGCAGTACTTC.